This TCR beta chain was captured by sequencing in a study of T cell changes during pregnancy in multiple sclerosis. This table comes from immunoSEQ multiplex PCR, and its TCRdb copy is limited to in-frame clones, with some not included. The table has over 55,000 clones, over 80% seen once. Losses at the gene ends were 6 bases for V and 6 bases for J; bases not matched to a gene: 14. The CDR3 loop spans 15 amino acids. CDR1 and CDR2 (germline): MNHEY, SVGAGI. The rearrangement links TRBV6-5 to TRBJ2-7; 7 nucleotides match TRBD2. The sequenced sample was peripheral blood, obtained in the first trimester of pregnancy. This receptor was obtained from a female donor with multiple sclerosis, enrolled in a pregnancy study. DNA of the CDR3: TGTGCCAGCAGCCCAACAGCGGGGCCAGTCCTCGAGCAGTACTTC. Its protein product is CASSPTAGPVLEQYF.